Listed here are 27 T cell receptor beta chains from one sample, sequenced in a study of blood T cell repertoires in COVID-19. Here immunoSEQ multiplex PCR was the method, and the copy in TCRdb shows in-frame clones only, minus some. This table holds approximately 250,000 clones, 75% to 90% found once. Sample: peripheral blood. These receptors were obtained from a man in his 60s who had recovered from COVID-19.

The rearrangement uses TRBV5-1 and TRBJ2-4, with a possible D match to TRBD1 (5 bases). The germline V gene encodes CDR1 SGHRS and CDR2 YFSETQ. V lost 2 bases and J 6 bases, leaving 12 bases between the germline ends. The CDR3 has 14 amino acids. Written as DNA, the CDR3 is TGCGCCAGCAGCTTAGGTGACAGACCAAACATTCAGTACTTC. It encodes CASSLGDRPNIQYF.

The chain is built from TRBV5-4 and TRBJ2-5; 9 bases are a match to TRBD1. Germline assignment: CDR1 SGHNT and CDR2 YYREEE (reference sequence). V shed 3 bases, J shed 2 bases, and the junction held 8 bases outside the gene matches. The CDR3 has 16 amino acids. This CDR3 reads CASSYGTGSPQETQYF. The CDR3 nucleotides read TGTGCCAGCAGCTACGGGACAGGGTCCCCACAAGAGACCCAGTACTTC.

The rearrangement uses TRBV19 and TRBJ2-3; TRBD2 agrees at 7 bases. The CDR3 sequence is 15 residues long. With V trimmed by 6 bases and J by 2 bases, 8 bases remained unmatched. Germline CDR1 reads LNHDA; CDR2 reads SQIVND (reference sequence). CDR3 DNA: TGTGCCAGTAGCCCTACACTAGCGAACACAGATACGCAGTATTTT. Protein sequence: CASSPTLANTDTQYF.

This clone was observed a handful of times. DNA of the CDR3: TGCAGCGTCGTGGAGTTTTCGAGCTCCTACGAGCAGTACTTC. Residues: CSVVEFSSSYEQYF. The chain is built from TRBV29-1 and TRBJ2-7; no clear D gene. The CDR3 sequence is 14 residues long. Per germline, CDR1 SQVTM and CDR2 ANQGSEA. Trimming stripped 6 bases from V and 0 bases from J, with 15 bases between.

The chain has TRBV5-1 and TRBJ2-2; 7 positions agree with TRBD2. The CDR3 spans 15 residues. Trimming cost V 6 bases and J 5 bases; bases outside gene matches: 10. Germline-derived CDR1 and CDR2 are SGHRS and YFSETQ. The CDR3 nucleotides are TGCGCCAGCAATGGGCTAGCGGAAGGGACCGGGGAGCTGTTTTTT. It codes for CASNGLAEGTGELFF.

The chain combines TRBV18 with TRBJ2-1; 8 bases fit TRBD1. This CDR3 has 14 residues. Germline CDR1 KGHSH, CDR2 LQKENI. V gave up 4 bases and J gave up 5 bases; unmatched junction bases: 4. Written as DNA, the CDR3 is TGTGCCAGCTCACAACAGGGGGTCGACAATGAGCAGTTCTTC. Amino acid sequence: CASSQQGVDNEQFF.

V gene TRBV7-6 combines with J gene TRBJ1-4; D uncertain. Trimming took 1 base from V and 4 from J, leaving 10 bases between them. The CDR3 totals 15 residues. Per the germline V gene, CDR1 is SGHVS and CDR2 is FNYEAQ. Written as DNA, the CDR3 is TGTGCCAGCAGCTTAGGGGCCACGATTAATGAAAAACTGTTTTTT. It codes for CASSLGATINEKLFF.

This clone appeared a few times. This chain connects TRBV7-8 to TRBJ1-4; D gene ambiguous. Germline V gene sequence: CDR1 SGHVS, CDR2 FQNEAQ. V lost 1 base and J 5 bases, leaving 8 bases between the germline ends. The CDR3 runs to 14 residues. DNA of the CDR3: TGTGCCAGCAGCTTAGGACGGAGAAATGAAAAACTGTTTTTT. Translation: CASSLGRRNEKLFF. Filled out from reference TRBV7-8 and TRBJ1-4, the complete variable domain reads GAGVSQSPRYKVAKRGQDVALRCDPISGHVSLFWYQQALGQGPEFLTYFQNEAQLDKSGLPSDRFFAERPEGSVSTLKIQRTQQEDSAVYLCASSLGRRNEKLFFGSGTQLSVL.

The rearrangement joins TRBV6-6 to TRBJ2-2; the D gene is possibly TRBD2 (5 bases). The CDR3 length is 14 residues. The V gene's germline CDR1 is MNHNY and CDR2 SVGAGI (reference sequence). V lost 7 bases and J lost 0, with 9 bases in between. CDR3 residues: CASNTLANTGELFF. CDR3 nucleotide sequence: TGTGCCAGCAACACACTAGCGAACACCGGGGAGCTGTTTTTT.

V and J are TRBV29-1 and TRBJ1-1, with TRBD1 identical over 7 bases. The J segment lost 0 bases and the V segment lost 3 bases, leaving 4 bases of the junction unmatched. Germline V gene lookup returns CDR1 SQVTM and CDR2 ANQGSEA. The CDR3 runs 14 residues. CDR3 amino acids: CSVERTGMNTEAFF. The CDR3 DNA is TGCAGCGTTGAGCGGACAGGCATGAACACTGAAGCTTTCTTT.

V and J are TRBV6-5 and TRBJ2-3, with D possibly being TRBD2 (5 bases). The CDR3 length is 14 residues. Trimming left V 8 bases short and J 1 base short, with 13 bases between. Germline CDR1 MNHEY, CDR2 SVGAGI. CDR3 residues: CASDRGGGTDTQYF. Here the CDR3 DNA reads TGTGCCAGCGACCGGGGTGGAGGCACAGATACGCAGTATTTT.

The DNA of the CDR3 is TGTGCCAGTAGTCGCCGGGACAGGGGAAGAGTGGACACTGAAGCTTTCTTT. Translation gives CASSRRDRGRVDTEAFF. The V call is TRBV19, the J call TRBJ1-1, with 10 nucleotides matching TRBD1. V gave up 5 bases and J gave up 3 bases; unmatched junction bases: 12. Germline V gene data show CDR1 as LNHDA and CDR2 as SQIVND (reference sequence). CDR3 length: 17 amino acids.

The chain joins TRBV6-1 to TRBJ1-6; D is uncertain. There are 14 residues in the CDR3. V lost 1 base to trimming and J lost 4 bases, with 5 bases between them. Looked up from germline, CDR1 is MNHNS and CDR2 is SASEGT. CDR3 bases: TGTGCCAGCAGTGAAGGACTTTATAATTCACCCCTCCACTTT. As protein: CASSEGLYNSPLHF.

This chain connects TRBV5-5 to TRBJ2-7; 10 positions match TRBD2. Unmatched junction bases numbered 6, after V lost 3 bases and J lost 0 bases. Germline-derived CDR1 and CDR2 are SGHKS and YYEKEE (reference sequence). There are 16 residues in the CDR3. CDR3 amino acids: CASSYRASGSSYEQYF. CDR3 DNA sequence: TGTGCCAGCAGCTATCGGGCTAGCGGGAGCTCCTACGAGCAGTACTTC.

This chain links TRBV3-1 (or the pseudogene TRBV3-2) with TRBJ2-5; no clear D. The germline gives CDR1 LGHDT, CDR2 YNNKEL (reference sequence). The V end was cut by 3 bases, the J end by 3 bases, with 5 bases between. The CDR3 runs to 12 residues. In DNA, the CDR3 is TGTGCCAGCAGCCACACGGAAGAGACCCAGTACTTC. As protein: CASSHTEETQYF.

The chain is built from TRBV18 and TRBJ2-3, with 8 bases fitting TRBD2. Germline CDR1 reads KGHSH; CDR2 reads LQKENI. The CDR3 contains 15 residues. Germline trimming cut 5 bases from V and 6 bases from J; bases unmatched to any gene: 10. CDR3 residues: CASSTYGGAVDTQYF. The DNA of the CDR3 is TGTGCCAGCTCAACTTACGGGGGGGCTGTTGATACGCAGTATTTT. Based on the CDR3 plus reference TRBV18 and TRBJ2-3, the full variable domain is NAGVMQNPRHLVRRRGQEARLRCSPMKGHSHVYWYRQLPEEGLKFMVYLQKENIIDESGMPKERFSAEFPKEGPSILRIQQVVRGDSAAYFCASSTYGGAVDTQYFGPGTRLTVL.

This clone was recorded a few times. The rearrangement links TRBV6-2 or TRBV6-3 to TRBJ2-1; D uncertain. V lost 3 bases and J 7 bases, leaving 13 bases between the germline ends. The CDR3 has 14 amino acids. CDR1 is MNHEY, CDR2 SVGEGT, per germline. The CDR3 region has the DNA TGTGCCAGCAGTTATGGTTTAGATGTTAATGAGCAGTTCTTC. Its translation: CASSYGLDVNEQFF.

The CDR3: CASSSSSETQYF. CDR3 nucleotide sequence: TGCGCCAGCAGCTCCTCGTCAGAGACCCAGTACTTC. The V call is TRBV5-1, the J call TRBJ2-5, with D unclear. The CDR3 runs to 12 residues. The V and J ends lost 3 bases and 4 bases respectively, with 7 bases between them. Germline CDR1 is SGHRS and CDR2 is YFSETQ. Combining the CDR3 with reference TRBV5-1 and TRBJ2-5 gives the whole variable domain KAGVTQTPRYLIKTRGQQVTLSCSPISGHRSVSWYQQTPGQGLQFLFEYFSETQRNKGNFPGRFSGRQFSNSRSEMNVSTLELGDSALYLCASSSSSETQYFGPGTRLLVL.

This chain connects TRBV25-1 to TRBJ1-2; 9 nucleotides align to TRBD1. The length of the CDR3 is 14 residues. V trimming: 3 bases; J trimming: 6 bases; junction bases outside the gene matches: 5. Germline V gives CDR1 MGHDK, CDR2 SYGVNS. CDR3 nucleotide sequence: TGTGCCAGCAGTGACTCCGGGACAGGGAATGGCTACACCTTC. Translation: CASSDSGTGNGYTF.

The chain employs TRBV30 and TRBJ2-7, with 10 bases lining up with TRBD1. The germline V gene encodes CDR1 GTSNPN and CDR2 SVGIG (reference sequence). This CDR3 region has 14 residues. V lost 5 bases and J lost 2; bases outside the gene matches: 6. For the CDR3, the DNA is TGTGCCTGGGACCGGGACAGGGGTGCCTACGAGCAGTACTTC. Translated: CAWDRDRGAYEQYF. Together with reference TRBV30 and TRBJ2-7, the CDR3 gives the full variable domain: SQTIHQWPATLVQPVGSPLSLECTVEGTSNPNLYWYRQAAGRGLQLLFYSVGIGQISSEVPQNLSASRPQDRQFILSSKKLLLSDSGFYLCAWDRDRGAYEQYFGPGTRLTVT.

This rearrangement joins TRBV6-5 to TRBJ2-1; 9 bases map to TRBD2. Germline-derived CDR1 and CDR2 are MNHEY and SVGAGI. The length of the CDR3 is 15 residues. V gave up 4 bases and J gave up 5 bases; unmatched junction bases: 6. The CDR3 loop reads CASSSPRLADNEQFF. DNA of the CDR3: TGTGCCAGCAGTTCTCCGAGACTAGCGGACAATGAGCAGTTCTTC.

V usage is TRBV27 and J usage is TRBJ2-1; D may be TRBD2 (7 bases). Trimming cost V 5 bases and J 8 bases, with 13 bases left between them. The CDR3 loop spans 13 amino acids. Germline V gives CDR1 MNHEY, CDR2 SMNVEV (reference sequence). In nucleotides, the CDR3 is TGTGCCAGCAGTGTTCGGGGGGCCTATGAGCAGTTCTTC. Encoded protein: CASSVRGAYEQFF.

The gene calls are TRBV6-6 and TRBJ1-4; 7 positions match TRBD1. Germline assignment: CDR1 MNHNY and CDR2 SVGAGI (reference sequence). The CDR3 totals 15 residues. The J segment lost 7 bases and the V segment lost 4 bases, leaving 9 bases of the junction unmatched. CDR3 sequence (DNA): TGTGCCAGCAGTTTCGGACAGGCCGGGAGTGAAAAACTGTTTTTT. Its protein product is CASSFGQAGSEKLFF.

The chain links TRBV5-6 to TRBJ1-6; D unresolved. V was pared by 3 bases and J by 9 bases, with 16 bases between. The CDR3 length is 15 residues. CDR1 and CDR2 (germline): SGHDT, YYEEEE. The DNA of the CDR3 is TGTGCCAGCAGCTCCGAAGTTGGGCTCACTTCACCCCTCCACTTT. It yields the protein CASSSEVGLTSPLHF.

The chain recombines TRBV19 with TRBJ2-7, with 7 bases lining up with TRBD1. Germline-derived CDR1 and CDR2 are LNHDA and SQIVND (reference sequence). Unmatched junction bases numbered 4, after V lost 3 bases and J lost 5 bases. This CDR3 has 13 residues. The CDR3 is CASSMADRDEQYF. The CDR3 nucleotides read TGTGCCAGTAGTATGGCCGACAGGGACGAGCAGTACTTC.

In this sample, this clone turned up a few times. This chain links TRBV7-9 with TRBJ1-3; D not resolved. The CDR3 contains 14 residues. Deletions cut 4 bases from V and 2 bases from J, with 9 bases between. The germline CDR1 and CDR2 sequences are SEHNR and FQNEAQ (reference sequence). The CDR3 nucleotides read TGTGCCAGCAGCTCGTCAGGAACTGGAAACACCATATATTTT. Its protein product is CASSSSGTGNTIYF.

The rearrangement joins TRBV3-1 (or the pseudogene TRBV3-2) to TRBJ2-3; TRBD2 agrees at 10 bases. Germline CDR1 reads LGHDT; CDR2 reads YNNKEL (reference sequence). The CDR3 totals 15 residues. V lost 6 bases, J lost 1 base, and 4 bases stayed unmatched. In DNA, the CDR3 is TGTGCCAGCAGTACTAGCGGGGTGGGCACAGATACGCAGTATTTT. Its translation: CASSTSGVGTDTQYF.